These T cell receptor beta chains were read from a single sample in a study of blood T cell repertoires in COVID-19. Some clones are missing from TCRdb's copy, which holds only in-frame ones; the method was immunoSEQ multiplex PCR. This table has 120,000 to 150,000 clones, more than 70% appearing once. The sequenced material came from PBMCs or T cells enriched from blood (not recorded which). Receptor source: a middle-aged man with acute COVID-19. The CDR3 runs from the conserved cysteine through the conserved F or W. A D gene is named only where the DNA matches it firmly. Clone size, where shown, is once, few, many, or a class for clones that have expanded.

CACGHTEREKLFF | TGTGCCTGTGGACACACGGAGAGGGAAAAACTGTTTTTT | . | . | TRBJ1-4 | 13 | TRBV30
CASSPRSTEAFF | TGTGCCAGCAGTCCTCGGAGCACTGAAGCTTTCTTT | . | . | TRBJ1-1 | 12 | TRBV12-3/TRBV12-4
CASSSSTGSAGYTF | TGCGCCAGCAGCTCCTCAACAGGGAGCGCTGGCTACACCTTC | . | . | TRBJ1-2 | 14 | TRBV5-1
CASSLARGQENTEAFF | TGTGCCAGCAGCTTGGCTCGGGGACAGGAGAACACTGAAGCTTTCTTT | TRBD1 | . | TRBJ1-1 | 16 | TRBV5-4
CATSESGQGSGQPQHF | TGTGCCACCAGTGAATCGGGACAGGGATCCGGTCAGCCCCAGCATTTT | TRBD1 | . | TRBJ1-5 | 16 | TRBV24-1
CASSRGPATSGNTIYF | TGTGCCAGCAGCCGCGGGCCCGCGACCTCTGGAAACACCATATATTTT | . | . | TRBJ1-3 | 16 | TRBV7-2
CASNRLAGSYNEQFF | TGTGCCAGCAATAGACTAGCGGGAAGCTACAATGAGCAGTTCTTC | TRBD2 | . | TRBJ2-1 | 15 | TRBV2
CASSDRGQGPYNEQFF | TGTGCCAGCAGTGACCGAGGACAGGGCCCCTACAATGAGCAGTTCTTC | TRBD1 | . | TRBJ2-1 | 16 | TRBV6-4
CASSKRTSQTGELFF | TGTGCCAGCAGCAAGAGGACTAGTCAAACCGGGGAGCTGTTTTTT | TRBD2 | once | TRBJ2-2 | 15 | TRBV9
CASSGGLAGAEQFF | TGTGCCAGCAGCGGTGGACTAGCGGGAGCTGAGCAGTTCTTC | TRBD2 | . | TRBJ2-1 | 14 | TRBV11-2
CASNSEPWNTGELFF | TGTGCCAGCAACTCCGAACCTTGGAACACCGGGGAGCTGTTTTTT | . | . | TRBJ2-2 | 15 | TRBV5-4
CSAGGAENTGELFF | TGCAGCGCCGGTGGGGCTGAAAACACCGGGGAGCTGTTTTTT | . | . | TRBJ2-2 | 14 | TRBV29-1
CASSSVYNEQFF | TGTGCCAGCAGTTCCGTCTACAATGAGCAGTTCTTC | . | . | TRBJ2-1 | 12 | TRBV2
CASSDRGLVSEAFF | TGTGCCAGCAGTGACAGGGGGCTGGTCTCTGAAGCTTTCTTT | TRBD1 | . | TRBJ1-1 | 14 | TRBV27
CASSSGRMNEQFF | TGTGCCAGTTCTAGCGGGAGGATGAATGAGCAGTTCTTC | TRBD2 | once | TRBJ2-1 | 13 | TRBV11-2
CSVLTGSGNTIYF | TGCAGCGTACTTACAGGGTCTGGAAACACCATATATTTT | . | . | TRBJ1-3 | 13 | TRBV29-1
CASSSRDSGGATDTQYF | TGTGCCAGCAGTTCCCGGGATAGCGGGGGTGCCACAGATACGCAGTATTTT | TRBD2 | . | TRBJ2-3 | 17 | TRBV27
CASSPQEGARTEAFF | TGTGCCAGCAGCCCTCAAGAGGGGGCGCGGACTGAAGCTTTCTTT | TRBD1 | . | TRBJ1-1 | 15 | TRBV4-2
CASSVGRGVMNTEAFF | TGTGCCAGCAGCGTCGGCAGGGGCGTTATGAACACTGAAGCTTTCTTT | . | once | TRBJ1-1 | 16 | TRBV28
CASSLVQGATNEKLFF | TGTGCCAGCAGCTTAGTACAGGGGGCAACTAATGAAAAACTGTTTTTT | TRBD1 | . | TRBJ1-4 | 16 | TRBV7-6
CASSTRSTGGYEQYF | TGTGCCAGCAGCACCAGATCTACAGGTGGCTACGAGCAGTACTTC | . | . | TRBJ2-7 | 15 | TRBV13
CASRKSQWTEMNTEAFF | TGTGCCAGTCGAAAATCACAATGGACAGAGATGAACACTGAAGCTTTCTTT | . | . | TRBJ1-1 | 17 | TRBV19
CASSLLAGLSDYGYTF | TGTGCCAGCAGTTTATTAGCGGGTCTCTCTGACTATGGCTACACCTTC | . | . | TRBJ1-2 | 16 | TRBV28
CASSEDWRGGYNEQFF | TGTGCCAGCAGTGAAGATTGGCGGGGGGGCTACAATGAGCAGTTCTTC | TRBD2 | . | TRBJ2-1 | 16 | TRBV6-1
CASSFSVGRTEAFF | TGTGCCAGCAGCTTCTCCGTGGGGAGAACTGAAGCTTTCTTT | . | . | TRBJ1-1 | 14 | TRBV7-2
CASSLRTGYYEQYF | TGTGCCAGCAGCTTGAGGACAGGCTACTACGAGCAGTACTTC | TRBD1 | . | TRBJ2-7 | 14 | TRBV5-6
CASSLGLAGGTGELFF | TGTGCCAGCAGCTTGGGACTAGCGGGGGGCACCGGGGAGCTGTTTTTT | TRBD2 | . | TRBJ2-2 | 16 | TRBV7-6
CATSRDRRASTDTQYF | TGTGCCACCAGCAGAGATCGGAGGGCTTCCACAGATACGCAGTATTTT | . | . | TRBJ2-3 | 16 | TRBV15
CASSQVLGNTIYF | TGTGCCAGCAGCCAAGTACTAGGAAACACCATATATTTT | . | . | TRBJ1-3 | 13 | TRBV3-1/TRBV3-2
CASSLDSGEQYF | TGTGCCAGCAGCTTAGATAGCGGAGAGCAGTACTTC | . | once | TRBJ2-7 | 12 | TRBV5-6